This T cell receptor beta chain was documented in a study of tumor-infiltrating lymphocytes in localized non-small cell lung cancer. The overall study: Several tumor histologies, both smoking statuses, and some post-neoadjuvant chemotherapy samples were included. General study findings and limits: TCRbeta sequencing showed higher T cell infiltration in tumors than uninvolved lung. Available tissue quantity limited TCR sequencing to a patient subset.

Assay: immunoSEQ multiplex PCR; the TCRdb copy retains only in-frame clones and omits some. The sample holds around 8,900 clones, about two thirds seen once. About this clone itself: Its antigen is unknown.

The CDR3 is 15 residues long. V shed 3 bases and J shed 2 bases, with 12 bases lying between them. Germline V gene data show CDR1 as SGHTA and CDR2 as FQGNSA. Input material: lung tumor tissue. The rearrangement uses TRBV7-2 and TRBJ2-3; maybe TRBD1 (5 bases). The TCR originated in a human donor with non-small cell lung cancer. The CDR3 loop is CASSFLDRNTDTQYF. CDR3 coding DNA: TGTGCCAGCAGCTTCCTAGACAGAAACACAGATACGCAGTATTTT. The complete variable domain, with remaining parts taken from reference TRBV7-2 and TRBJ2-3, reads GAGVSQSPSNKVTEKGKDVELRCDPISGHTALYWYRQSLGQGLEFLIYFQGNSAPDKSGLPSDRFSAERTGGSVSTLTIQRTQQEDSAVYLCASSFLDRNTDTQYFGPGTRLTVL.